The text below deals with one T cell receptor beta chain. This entry is derived from a study of OX40 agonist ivuxolimab in advanced cancers. CDR1 and CDR2 from the germline V gene are MNHEY and SMNVEV (reference sequence). The CDR3 has 15 residues. Here immunoSEQ multiplex PCR was the method, and the copy in TCRdb shows in-frame clones only, minus some. Here the sample spans more than 55,000 clones, 80% to 90% being singletons. This material consisted of CD4+ or CD8+ T cells sorted from blood, taken in a trial of the OX40 agonist ivuxolimab. V and J are TRBV27 and TRBJ2-5; D not resolved. The J call may not be correct, given that the DNA end is closer to TRBJ2-7. This receptor was identified in an adult with an advanced solid tumor such as melanoma, head and neck, liver or kidney cancer. CDR3 coding DNA: TGTGCCAGCAGTCTCGGACCCACGCCCTCCTACGAGCAGTACTTC. Its protein product is CASSLGPTPSYEQYF.